This passage covers 32 T cell receptor beta chains from one sample sequenced in a study of shared clonotypes between healthy human individuals. Naive-designated CD8 cells lacked CD45RO, were positively enriched for CCR7, and omitted terminally differentiated effector memory CD45RA+ cells. Assay: immunoSEQ multiplex PCR; the TCRdb copy retains only in-frame clones and omits some. The sample gives around 700,000 clones, under 95% of which show up once; nearly 25% is in the top ten. Sequenced input: naive CD8+ T cells sorted from blood. The source of these receptors is a man in his thirties or forties in good health.

This chain uses TRBV28 with TRBJ2-1; D is unclear. Germline assignment: CDR1 MDHEN and CDR2 SYDVKM. This CDR3 is 13 amino acids long. V lost 6 bases and J 4 bases, leaving 10 bases between the germline ends. CDR3 region: CASRDLQYNEQFF. In DNA, the CDR3 is TGTGCCAGCAGAGACCTCCAATACAATGAGCAGTTCTTC.

This chain joins TRBV6-6 and TRBJ1-1; D is ambiguous. Germline lookup yields CDR1 MNHNY and CDR2 SVGAGI (reference sequence). The CDR3 extends over 12 amino acids. V shed 10 bases and J shed 1 base, with 10 bases lying between them. CDR3 region: CATLGGNTEAFF. The CDR3 region has the DNA TGTGCCACCTTGGGCGGGAACACTGAAGCTTTCTTT.

This chain joins TRBV5-1 and TRBJ1-2; no reliable D call. This CDR3 has 13 residues. Trimming took 0 bases from V and 4 from J, leaving 7 bases between them. The germline gives CDR1 SGHRS, CDR2 YFSETQ. CDR3 nucleotides: TGCGCCAGCAGCTTGGACACGTCCTATGGCTACACCTTC. Translated, it gives CASSLDTSYGYTF.

This clone was observed once. The chain employs TRBV28 and TRBJ2-7; 7 bases match TRBD2. CDR3 size: 18 residues. The germline V gene encodes CDR1 MDHEN and CDR2 SYDVKM. V lost 5 bases to trimming and J lost 2 bases; unmatched junction nucleotides: 18. DNA of the CDR3: TGTGCCAGCAGTACACCAGAATCAACTAGCGTATTACCCTACGAGCAGTACTTC. This translates into CASSTPESTSVLPYEQYF.

The V and J genes are TRBV5-1 and TRBJ2-3; D gene unclear. This CDR3 spans 15 amino acids. Germline V lookup: CDR1 SGHRS, CDR2 YFSETQ. V lost 1 base and J 2 bases, leaving 11 bases between the germline ends. CDR3 sequence: CASSLRERTTDTQYF. Written as DNA, the CDR3 is TGCGCCAGCAGCTTGAGAGAGAGAACCACAGATACGCAGTATTTT.

This chain connects TRBV6-6 to TRBJ2-5; 7 bases line up with TRBD1. With V trimmed by 8 bases and J by 6 bases, 9 bases remained unmatched. The CDR3 runs 13 residues. Germline CDR1 is MNHNY and CDR2 is SVGAGI (reference sequence). The CDR3 DNA is TGTGCCAGCCACGGGACAGACACGAAGACCCAGTACTTC. Its translation is CASHGTDTKTQYF.

The V gene is TRBV29-1, the J gene TRBJ2-1; 9 nucleotides align to TRBD2. The CDR3 is made up of 13 amino acids. Germline CDR1 is SQVTM and CDR2 is ANQGSEA. Trimming took 7 bases from V and 7 from J; bases not matched to a gene: 8. This CDR3 reads CSASLAGMNEQFF. The CDR3 DNA follows: TGCAGCGCCTCCCTAGCGGGAATGAATGAGCAGTTCTTC.

The chain has TRBV7-6 and TRBJ2-7; TRBD2 aligns across 8 bases. The CDR3 sequence is 15 residues long. The trim removed 4 bases at V and 5 bases at J, leaving 10 bases unmatched. The V gene's germline CDR1 is SGHVS and CDR2 FNYEAQ. The DNA of the CDR3 is TGTGCCAGCAGCTCGCCGGGGGTAGCGGGAAACGAGCAGTACTTC. It specifies CASSSPGVAGNEQYF.

The chain recombines TRBV7-8 with TRBJ1-2; no firm D call. V lost 3 bases to trimming and J lost 4 bases, with 15 bases between them. The length of the CDR3 is 15 residues. Germline lookup yields CDR1 SGHVS and CDR2 FQNEAQ. CDR3 nucleotides: TGTGCCAGCAGCTTTCGGGCAGCACAAACCTATGGCTACACCTTC. This encodes CASSFRAAQTYGYTF.

The chain couples TRBV5-1 to TRBJ2-2, with TRBD1 matching 7 bases. The CDR3 is 15 residues long. With V trimmed by 4 bases and J by 2 bases, 5 bases remained unmatched. Germline V gene sequence: CDR1 SGHRS, CDR2 YFSETQ. Here the CDR3 reads CASSEDRDNTGELFF. The CDR3 DNA is TGCGCCAGCAGCGAAGACAGGGATAACACCGGGGAGCTGTTTTTT.

The chain couples TRBV28 to TRBJ2-7, with no clear D. Per the germline V gene, CDR1 is MDHEN and CDR2 is SYDVKM. The CDR3 contains 12 residues. V shed 2 bases and J shed 3 bases, with 5 bases lying between them. CDR3 DNA: TGTGCCAGCAGTTTACGCTACTACGAGCAGTACTTC. Encoded protein: CASSLRYYEQYF. Complete variable domain (other parts from reference TRBV28 and TRBJ2-7): DVKVTQSSRYLVKRTGEKVFLECVQDMDHENMFWYRQDPGLGLRLIYFSYDVKMKEKGDIPEGYSVSREKKERFSLILESASTNQTSMYLCASSLRYYEQYFGPGTRLTVT.

This clone was seen more than once but under ten times. The chain joins TRBV11-2 to TRBJ2-7, with D possibly being TRBD2 (5 bases). V was cut by 4 bases and J by 1 base, with 14 bases left in between. Germline CDR1 and CDR2: SGHAT and FQNNGV. There are 15 residues in the CDR3. CDR3 amino acids: CASSSSEVGSYEQYF. The CDR3 DNA is TGTGCCAGCAGCTCCTCGGAGGTAGGGTCCTACGAGCAGTACTTC.

The rearrangement uses TRBV19 and TRBJ1-1; 7 positions match TRBD1. This CDR3 has 14 amino acids. Germline-derived CDR1 and CDR2 are LNHDA and SQIVND (reference sequence). Trimming at V came to 5 bases and at J to 0 bases, leaving 3 bases not matched to a gene. The CDR3 region has the DNA TGTGCCAGTAGTTGGACAGGAATGAACACTGAAGCTTTCTTT. Its protein product is CASSWTGMNTEAFF.

Here the CDR3 DNA reads TGTGCCAGCACCGAAGGTGGGAACACCGGGGAGCTGTTTTTT. Translating it yields CASTEGGNTGELFF. The chain links TRBV11-3 to TRBJ2-2; D is ambiguous. CDR3 length equals 14 residues. Germline CDR1 reads SGHNT; CDR2 reads YENEEA. Trimming took 7 bases from V and 1 from J, leaving 10 bases between them.

The V and J genes are TRBV10-1 and TRBJ2-2; 7 bases agree with TRBD1. In germline, CDR1 is WNHNN, CDR2 SYGVQD (reference sequence). Trimming took 4 bases from V and 3 from J; bases not matched to a gene: 5. This CDR3 spans 15 amino acids. As DNA, the CDR3 is TGCGCCAGCAGTGGAGGGGGCTACGACACCGGGGAGCTGTTTTTT. Translation gives CASSGGGYDTGELFF.

The chain combines TRBV29-1 with TRBJ2-7; perhaps TRBD1 as D (6 bases). CDR1 and CDR2 from the germline V gene are SQVTM and ANQGSEA. V lost 7 bases and J lost 4, with 8 bases in between. The CDR3 extends over 10 amino acids. The CDR3 DNA reads as TGCAGCGCGGACAGTTACGAGCAGTACTTC. Protein product: CSADSYEQYF.

The chain links TRBV6-6 to TRBJ2-2; a weak D match, TRBD2 (6 bases). The V gene lost 2 bases and the J gene lost 4 bases, with 14 bases spanning the gap. Germline assignment: CDR1 MNHNY and CDR2 SVGAGI (reference sequence). This CDR3 region has 16 residues. The CDR3 DNA sequence: TGTGCCAGCAGTTACACTCGGGAGAAGAGCACCGGGGAGCTGTTTTTT. Encoded protein: CASSYTREKSTGELFF.

This chain links TRBV27 with TRBJ2-5, with D hard to call. CDR1 is MNHEY and CDR2 is SMNVEV in the germline V gene (reference sequence). Trimming removed 5 bases at V and 4 bases at J, with 17 bases between. The CDR3 runs to 15 residues. As DNA, the CDR3 is TGTGCCAGCAGTCCCCGGTGGGCGGCGCGAGAGACCCAGTACTTC. Protein sequence: CASSPRWAARETQYF.

This clone was detected many times. The rearrangement joins TRBV28 to TRBJ2-1; 13 positions match TRBD2. V shed 4 bases, J shed 8 bases, and the junction held 14 bases outside the gene matches. This CDR3 has 18 residues. Looked up from germline, CDR1 is MDHEN and CDR2 is SYDVKM. CDR3 loop: CASSSGTSGNLAGDEQFF. DNA for the CDR3: TGTGCCAGCAGTTCCGGGACTAGCGGGAATTTGGCCGGGGATGAGCAGTTCTTC.

The chain carries TRBV10-1 and TRBJ2-1; weak D call: TRBD1 (6 bases). The CDR3 sequence is 13 residues long. Germline V gene sequence: CDR1 WNHNN, CDR2 SYGVQD (reference sequence). V dropped 5 bases and J dropped 8 bases, with 13 bases sitting between them. The CDR3 sequence: CASSLSTGHEQFF. The CDR3 DNA follows: TGCGCCAGCAGTCTATCCACAGGGCATGAGCAGTTCTTC.

The rearrangement links TRBV5-1 to TRBJ1-4; D remains unclear. Trimming took 4 bases from V and 8 from J, leaving 15 bases between them. In germline, CDR1 is SGHRS, CDR2 YFSETQ. The CDR3 has 14 amino acids. The CDR3 bases are TGCGCCAGCAGCATATACAGCGGGGTCGAAAAACTGTTTTTT. Its protein product is CASSIYSGVEKLFF. The variable domain in full, with the rest retrieved from reference TRBV5-1 and TRBJ1-4, is KAGVTQTPRYLIKTRGQQVTLSCSPISGHRSVSWYQQTPGQGLQFLFEYFSETQRNKGNFPGRFSGRQFSNSRSEMNVSTLELGDSALYLCASSIYSGVEKLFFGSGTQLSVL.

The chain has TRBV28 and TRBJ2-7, with unresolved D. Trimming stripped 6 bases from V and 2 bases from J, with 8 bases between. This CDR3 is 12 amino acids long. The germline CDR1 and CDR2 sequences are MDHEN and SYDVKM. The chain's CDR3 is CASSTPTYEQYF. CDR3 nucleotides: TGTGCCAGCAGCACCCCTACCTACGAGCAGTACTTC.

This clone was recorded only once. This chain connects TRBV27 to TRBJ2-1, with 8 bases lining up with TRBD2. Germline V gene lookup returns CDR1 MNHEY and CDR2 SMNVEV (reference sequence). CDR3 size: 16 residues. The junction had 7 bases not matched to a gene; V was cut back by 6 bases and J by 0 bases. The CDR3 bases are TGTGCCAGCAGAAGAGCGGGAGCACTCTCCTACAATGAGCAGTTCTTC. It yields the protein CASRRAGALSYNEQFF.

The chain combines TRBV18 with TRBJ2-7, with TRBD1 matching over 9 bases. The ends lost 5 bases at V and 4 bases at J; junction bases unmatched: 3. This CDR3 region has 13 residues. The germline V gene encodes CDR1 KGHSH and CDR2 LQKENI. The CDR3 sequence: CASSADRGYEQYF. The DNA for the CDR3 is TGTGCCAGCTCAGCCGACAGGGGGTACGAGCAGTACTTC.

CDR3: CASSFHDRGVIYGYTF. The DNA of the CDR3 is TGTGCCAGCAGTTTTCACGACAGGGGCGTCATCTATGGCTACACCTTC. The J gene is TRBJ1-2, the V gene TRBV27; TRBD1 agrees at 8 bases. The CDR3 sequence is 16 residues long. After removal of 3 bases from V and 4 bases from J, the junction contained 10 bases not matched to a gene. The V gene's germline CDR1 is MNHEY and CDR2 SMNVEV (reference sequence).

The rearrangement joins TRBV27 to TRBJ2-7; D gene ambiguous. Germline CDR1 and CDR2: MNHEY and SMNVEV (reference sequence). This CDR3 has 12 residues. The V gene lost 10 bases and the J gene lost 3 bases, with 13 bases spanning the gap. This chain's CDR3 is CATQAGRYEQYF. The CDR3 DNA reads as TGTGCCACCCAGGCTGGTCGCTACGAGCAGTACTTC.

CDR3 sequence (DNA): TGCGCCAGCAGCCCTTCCAGCGGGAGGGGCACAGATACGCAGTATTTT. Translated: CASSPSSGRGTDTQYF. V and J are TRBV4-1 and TRBJ2-3, with TRBD2 identical over 10 bases. CDR1 MGHRA and CDR2 YSYEKL come from the germline V gene. The CDR3 has 16 amino acids. V shed 4 bases and J 1 base; nucleotides not matched to a gene: 5.

V gene TRBV29-1 combines with J gene TRBJ2-3; 7 bases fit TRBD1. CDR1 is SQVTM and CDR2 is ANQGSEA in the germline V gene. The CDR3 is made up of 14 amino acids. The V and J ends lost 3 bases and 5 bases, in that order; junction bases with no gene match: 8. This CDR3 reads CSVERTGQEDTQYF. CDR3 sequence (DNA): TGCAGCGTTGAGCGGACAGGCCAGGAAGATACGCAGTATTTT.

The rearrangement links TRBV28 to TRBJ2-1, with 8 bases lining up with TRBD2. Germline V lookup: CDR1 MDHEN, CDR2 SYDVKM. Germline trimming cut 5 bases from V and 9 bases from J; bases unmatched to any gene: 6. This CDR3 comprises 13 residues. As DNA, the CDR3 is TGTGCCAGCAGTGACCCGGGACTAGTTGAGCAGTTCTTC. Translating gives CASSDPGLVEQFF.

The V and J genes are TRBV28 and TRBJ2-1, with a tentative D call TRBD1 (5 bases). The V gene lost 5 bases and the J gene lost 3 bases, with 23 bases spanning the gap. The CDR3 is 18 amino acids. The germline gives CDR1 MDHEN, CDR2 SYDVKM. The DNA of the CDR3 is TGTGCCAGCAGTAAGCGCGTCTCAGGGCTGGGGTTCTACAATGAGCAGTTCTTC. It yields the protein CASSKRVSGLGFYNEQFF.

V and J are TRBV30 and TRBJ1-1; tentatively, D is TRBD1 (5 bases). V gave up 1 base and J gave up 6 bases, with 9 bases separating them. Germline CDR1 reads GTSNPN; CDR2 reads SVGIG (reference sequence). The CDR3 contains 12 residues. The CDR3 DNA reads as TGTGCCTGGAGTGGAGGGGCCCCTGAAGCTTTCTTT. As protein: CAWSGGAPEAFF.

This CDR3 reads CASSEAPLVSSSYNEQFF. The CDR3 nucleotides read TGTGCCAGCAGTGAAGCGCCACTAGTTTCGAGCTCCTACAATGAGCAGTTCTTC. The V and J genes are TRBV2 and TRBJ2-1; a weak D match, TRBD2 (5 bases). V was pared by 0 bases and J by 0 bases, with 15 bases between. In germline, CDR1 is SNHLY, CDR2 FYNNEI. This CDR3 region has 18 residues.